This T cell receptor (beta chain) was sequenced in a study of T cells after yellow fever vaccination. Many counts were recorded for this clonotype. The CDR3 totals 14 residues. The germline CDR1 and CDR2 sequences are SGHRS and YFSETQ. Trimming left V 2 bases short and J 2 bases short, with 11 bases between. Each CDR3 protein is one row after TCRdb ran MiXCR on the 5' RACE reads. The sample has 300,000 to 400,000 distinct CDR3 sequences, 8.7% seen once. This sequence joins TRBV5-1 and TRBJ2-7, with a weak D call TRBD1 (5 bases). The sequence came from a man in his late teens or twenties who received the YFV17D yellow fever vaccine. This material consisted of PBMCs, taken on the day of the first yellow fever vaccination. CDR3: CASSFVQGPYEQYF. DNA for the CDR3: TGCGCCAGCAGCTTTGTCCAGGGTCCCTACGAGCAGTACTTC.